Listed here are 32 T cell receptor beta chains from one sample, sequenced in a study of T cells after yellow fever vaccination. Using its own MiXCR run on the 5' RACE reads, TCRdb lists one record per CDR3 protein. The sample has 400,000 to 650,000 distinct CDR3 sequences, less than 25% seen once. Sequences were derived from PBMCs, sampled 20 to 25 days after the first yellow fever vaccination. These receptor sequences come from a man between 18 and 35 years old who received the YFV17D yellow fever vaccine.

This clonotype showed up just a few times. The chain couples TRBV11-2 to TRBJ2-7, with TRBD2 identical over 9 bases. There are 16 residues in the CDR3. Trimming cost V 5 bases and J 2 bases; bases outside gene matches: 10. Germline values: CDR1 SGHAT, CDR2 FQNNGV. The CDR3 DNA sequence: TGTGCCAGCAGCCCGGGGTCTAGCGGGGCAACCTACGAGCAGTACTTC. It translates to CASSPGSSGATYEQYF.

In its sample, this clonotype was seen many times. J is TRBJ2-3 and V is TRBV5-1; D possibly uses TRBD1 or TRBD2 (5 bases each). The germline CDR1 and CDR2 sequences are SGHRS and YFSETQ. V shed 0 bases and J shed 9 bases, with 14 bases lying between them. CDR3 length: 14 residues. CDR3 loop: CASSLGARGDTQYF. For the CDR3, the DNA is TGCGCCAGCAGCTTGGGGGCCCGGGGCGACACGCAGTATTTT.

The chain combines TRBV7-2 with TRBJ1-1; 10 bases line up with TRBD1. This CDR3 has 14 amino acids. V was pared by 4 bases and J by 8 bases, with 7 bases of the junction left unmatched. The germline gives CDR1 SGHTA, CDR2 FQGNSA. The CDR3 DNA follows: TGTGCCAGCAGCTGGGGACAGGGGAATGGGGAAGCTTTCTTT. Translated: CASSWGQGNGEAFF. Using reference TRBV7-2 and TRBJ1-1 for the parts outside the CDR3, the full variable domain is GAGVSQSPSNKVTEKGKDVELRCDPISGHTALYWYRQSLGQGLEFLIYFQGNSAPDKSGLPSDRFSAERTGGSVSTLTIQRTQQEDSAVYLCASSWGQGNGEAFFGQGTRLTVV.

This clonotype turned up a few times. The genes are TRBV7-2 and TRBJ1-1; 9 nucleotides match TRBD1. Germline V gene sequence: CDR1 SGHTA, CDR2 FQGNSA. J was trimmed by 7 bases and V by 6 bases; bases with no gene match: 9. CDR3 size: 14 residues. The CDR3 sequence: CASRYTGGAGEAFF. Here the CDR3 DNA reads TGTGCCAGCAGGTACACAGGGGGCGCAGGTGAAGCTTTCTTT.

The genes are TRBV4-3 and TRBJ2-2; 9 bases match TRBD2. Germline CDR1 and CDR2: LGHNA and YSLEER. CDR3 length: 16 amino acids. V trimming: 1 base; J trimming: 3 bases; junction bases outside the gene matches: 3. CDR3 DNA sequence: TGCGCCAGCAGCCAAGTCCTAGCGGGGTACACCGGGGAGCTGTTTTTT. This gives the protein CASSQVLAGYTGELFF.

This chain uses TRBV12-3 or TRBV12-4 with TRBJ2-7; TRBD2 matches at 8 bases. The ends lost 5 bases at V and 3 bases at J; junction bases unmatched: 0. The CDR3 length is 12 residues. The CDR3 DNA sequence: TGTGCCAGCAGTCGGGGGGGCTACGAGCAGTACTTC. It yields the protein CASSRGGYEQYF.

In this sample, this clonotype turned up a few times. Possible read error: a much larger clone is one base away. The DNA for the CDR3 is TGCGCCAGCAGCTCGGGACAGGATAATTCACCCCTCCACTTT. Amino acids: CASSSGQDNSPLHF. The chain links TRBV5-1 to TRBJ1-6, with 8 bases lining up with TRBD1. Germline values: CDR1 SGHRS, CDR2 YFSETQ. Unmatched junction bases numbered 1, after V lost 3 bases and J lost 5 bases. The CDR3 is made up of 14 amino acids. Combining the CDR3 with reference TRBV5-1 and TRBJ1-6 gives the whole variable domain KAGVTQTPRYLIKTRGQQVTLSCSPISGHRSVSWYQQTPGQGLQFLFEYFSETQRNKGNFPGRFSGRQFSNSRSEMNVSTLELGDSALYLCASSSGQDNSPLHFGNGTRLTVT.

This clonotype was seen a few times. The chain is built from TRBV19 and TRBJ2-5, with a possible D match to TRBD2 (6 bases). Between the trimmed V and J ends, which lost 5 bases and 1 base, there was a span of 17 bases. The CDR3 runs 16 residues. The germline CDR1 and CDR2 sequences are LNHDA and SQIVND (reference sequence). The CDR3 here is CASSPSRWRGQETQYF. In nucleotides, the CDR3 is TGTGCCAGTAGTCCGTCCCGTTGGAGGGGCCAAGAGACCCAGTACTTC.

CDR3 in amino acids: CASSLAGVEKLFF. CDR3 nucleotide sequence: TGTGCCAGCAGTTTGGCCGGAGTTGAAAAACTGTTTTTT. The V call is TRBV27, the J call TRBJ1-4; D gene unclear. The V gene's germline CDR1 is MNHEY and CDR2 SMNVEV (reference sequence). The CDR3 is 13 amino acids. V lost 3 bases and J 7 bases, leaving 9 bases between the germline ends.

This clonotype appeared a few times. The rearrangement joins TRBV28 to TRBJ1-6; D gene unclear. Trimming took 3 bases from V and 13 from J, leaving 16 bases between them. The CDR3 loop spans 14 amino acids. Germline V CDR1 and CDR2: MDHEN, SYDVKM. The CDR3 DNA reads as TGTGCCAGCAGTTTTCCCTATACCAACGTTCCCCTCCACTTT. This encodes CASSFPYTNVPLHF.

The chain carries TRBV10-3 and TRBJ1-1; 7 bases are shared with TRBD1. The CDR3 is 15 amino acids. Germline CDR1 reads ENHRY; CDR2 reads SYGVKD. Trimming removed 0 bases from V and 3 bases from J; junction bases left unmatched: 4. The CDR3: CAISESVRGDTEAFF. The CDR3 coding sequence is TGTGCCATCAGTGAGTCGGTCAGGGGGGACACTGAAGCTTTCTTT.

The chain combines TRBV6-2 or TRBV6-3 with TRBJ2-7; 7 bases align to TRBD1. Looked up from germline, CDR1 is MNHEY and CDR2 is SVGEGT. The CDR3 sequence is 12 residues long. V was pared by 4 bases and J by 6 bases, with 3 bases of the junction left unmatched. The DNA for the CDR3 is TGTGCCAGCAGTTCCAGGGGGTCCGAGCAGTACGTC. It specifies CASSSRGSEQYV.

This clonotype was picked up many times. J is TRBJ2-2 and V is TRBV24-1; D call uncertain. Germline lookup yields CDR1 KGHDR and CDR2 SFDVKD. The germline V and J ends were trimmed by 3 bases and 6 bases, with 13 bases remaining between them. The CDR3 consists of 15 residues. CDR3 DNA sequence: TGTGCCACCAGTGATGAGAGTAGGACCTCCGGGGAGCTGTTTTTT. Amino acids: CATSDESRTSGELFF.

The chain links TRBV5-5 to TRBJ2-3; no reliable D call. Trimming cost V 0 bases and J 2 bases, with 10 bases left between them. The CDR3 extends over 15 amino acids. From germline, CDR1 is SGHKS and CDR2 YYEKEE (reference sequence). This CDR3 reads CASSLDPGTTDTQYF. The CDR3 bases are TGTGCCAGCAGCTTGGATCCAGGAACCACAGATACGCAGTATTTT.

This clonotype was recorded once. The chain combines TRBV12-3 or TRBV12-4 with TRBJ1-5; the D is unclear. The CDR3 loop spans 16 amino acids. Trimming stripped 5 bases from V and 5 bases from J, with 19 bases between. For the CDR3, the DNA is TGTGCCAGCAGTCCCGACGGAATTGGCTCAGATCAGCCCCAGCATTTT. Translating it yields CASSPDGIGSDQPQHF.

This clonotype was seen a handful of times. The chain carries TRBV20-1 and TRBJ2-3; possible D gene TRBD2, 5 bases. There are 15 residues in the CDR3. V shed 0 bases and J shed 2 bases, with 12 bases lying between them. The germline V gene encodes CDR1 DFQATT and CDR2 SNEGSKA (reference sequence). CDR3 nucleotides: TGCAGTGCTAGAGATCGACGGGATTTCACAGATACGCAGTATTTT. Translation: CSARDRRDFTDTQYF.

This clonotype appeared a few times. The CDR3 sequence is CASSFDTWTGNTIYF. The CDR3 region has the DNA TGTGCCAGCAGCTTCGATACTTGGACTGGAAACACCATATATTTT. The chain joins TRBV11-2 to TRBJ1-3; D uncertain. In germline, CDR1 is SGHAT, CDR2 FQNNGV. Trimming left V 3 bases short and J 2 bases short, with 11 bases between. The CDR3 has 15 residues.

The chain uses TRBV5-1 and TRBJ2-2, with D maybe TRBD1 (5 bases). V gave up 1 base and J gave up 5 bases, with 12 bases separating them. The CDR3 length is 15 residues. The germline gives CDR1 SGHRS, CDR2 YFSETQ. The CDR3 region has the DNA TGCGCCAGCAGCTTGAGTAGGGGCGCAACCGGGGAGCTGTTTTTT. Translating it yields CASSLSRGATGELFF.

The chain joins TRBV4-3 to TRBJ2-1, with D unresolved. This CDR3 is 15 amino acids long. The germline gives CDR1 LGHNA, CDR2 YSLEER. The germline V and J ends were trimmed by 4 bases and 0 bases, with 10 bases remaining between them. CDR3 residues: CASSLHPSSYNEQFF. The CDR3 DNA sequence: TGCGCCAGCAGCCTCCACCCGAGCTCCTACAATGAGCAGTTCTTC.

The chain employs TRBV19 and TRBJ2-7, with D tentatively TRBD1 (5 bases). CDR1 LNHDA and CDR2 SQIVND come from the germline V gene (reference sequence). The ends were cut back, 6 bases at V and 4 bases at J, with 19 bases in the middle. This CDR3 spans 15 amino acids. The chain's CDR3 is CASSSSGTGRYEQYF. The DNA of the CDR3 is TGTGCCAGTAGCAGCTCCGGAACAGGTCGATACGAGCAGTACTTC.

The chain joins TRBV4-3 to TRBJ2-3; D is ambiguous. Trimming took off 0 bases at V and 4 bases at J, with 14 bases between the two ends. Germline V gene sequence: CDR1 LGHNA, CDR2 YSLEER. The CDR3 covers 16 residues. CDR3 nucleotide sequence: TGCGCCAGCAGCCAAGATGTAGGTTCCCCCCCAGATACGCAGTATTTT. This translates into CASSQDVGSPPDTQYF.

This clonotype turned up a few times. The rearrangement joins TRBV7-7 to TRBJ2-3; the match to TRBD2 covers 11 bases. The V gene end was trimmed by 5 bases and the J gene end by 5 bases; junction bases not matched to a gene: 6. Germline lookup yields CDR1 SSHAT and CDR2 FNYEAQ (reference sequence). The CDR3 covers 15 residues. The CDR3 nucleotides are TGTGCCAGCAGCAAAGGCGGGACTAGCGGAGATACGCAGTATTTT. Translating it yields CASSKGGTSGDTQYF.

The V and J genes are TRBV5-4 and TRBJ1-1, with 9 bases identical to TRBD1. The CDR3 spans 13 residues. V was clipped by 1 base and J by 8 bases; unmatched bases: 3. CDR1 is SGHNT, CDR2 YYREEE, per germline (reference sequence). CDR3 sequence (DNA): TGTGCCAGCAGCTTGACAGGGGGCCGGGAAGCTTTCTTT. Protein: CASSLTGGREAFF.

The CDR3 reads CASSQGGRSNEKLFF. In DNA, the CDR3 is TGCGCCAGCAGCCAAGGGGGCAGGTCTAATGAAAAACTGTTTTTT. V gene TRBV4-3 combines with J gene TRBJ1-4; a weak D match, TRBD1 (5 bases). The germline gives CDR1 LGHNA, CDR2 YSLEER. V gave up 1 base and J gave up 3 bases, with 9 bases separating them. This CDR3 is built from 15 residues.

V usage is TRBV7-9 and J usage is TRBJ1-1, with D unresolved. Trimming cost V 4 bases and J 1 base, with 16 bases left between them. This CDR3 is built from 16 residues. The germline V gene has CDR1 SEHNR and CDR2 FQNEAQ (reference sequence). The CDR3 reads CASSSARTVANTEAFF. CDR3 nucleotides: TGTGCCAGCAGCTCGGCTAGGACGGTTGCGAACACTGAAGCTTTCTTT.

This rearrangement joins TRBV28 to TRBJ2-5, with D uncertain. This CDR3 spans 13 amino acids. In germline, CDR1 is MDHEN, CDR2 SYDVKM. V was trimmed by 5 bases and J by 2 bases, leaving 9 bases between them. CDR3 residues: CASSPTNQETQYF. DNA of the CDR3: TGTGCCAGCAGTCCGACGAATCAAGAGACCCAGTACTTC.

This clonotype occurred a few times. This rearrangement joins TRBV15 to TRBJ1-6; tentative D call: TRBD1 (6 bases). V lost 3 bases, J lost 8 bases, and 8 bases lay in between. The germline CDR1 and CDR2 sequences are LNHNV and YYDKDF (reference sequence). CDR3 length: 13 residues. The DNA of the CDR3 is TGTGCCACCAGCAGTTACAGGGATTCACCCCTCCACTTT. Amino acid sequence: CATSSYRDSPLHF.

This clonotype occurred a few times. The rearrangement joins TRBV5-1 to TRBJ2-7; 7 nucleotides align to TRBD1. CDR3 length: 14 amino acids. V lost 7 bases, J lost 5 bases, and 12 bases stayed unmatched. Germline V CDR1 and CDR2: SGHRS, YFSETQ. In DNA, the CDR3 is TGCGCCAGCGAGAGGGGGCAGGGCGGAGACGAGCAGTACTTC. Translation gives CASERGQGGDEQYF.

There are a few counts of this clonotype. J is TRBJ1-4 and V is TRBV6-5; 10 bases fit TRBD1. CDR1 is MNHEY, CDR2 SVGAGI, per germline. The V segment lost 2 bases and the J segment 10 bases; nucleotides outside the gene matches: 10. The CDR3 spans 16 residues. CDR3 DNA sequence: TGTGCCAGCAGTTACGACACGCGGGACAGGGGTGGAAAACTGTTTTTT. This codes for CASSYDTRDRGGKLFF.

The chain couples TRBV6-1 to TRBJ2-5; D could derive from TRBD1 or TRBD2 (5 bases each). Per the germline V gene, CDR1 is MNHNS and CDR2 is SASEGT. V was trimmed by 6 bases and J by 7 bases, leaving 24 bases between them. This CDR3 is 16 amino acids long. The CDR3 nucleotides read TGTGCCAGCAGACCCTCCCCGGGCGGGCCCCAGGGGACCCAGTACTTC. This translates into CASRPSPGGPQGTQYF.

J is TRBJ1-4 and V is TRBV7-2; a weak D match, TRBD1 (5 bases). V gave up 4 bases and J gave up 4 bases, with 16 bases separating them. CDR1 is SGHTA, CDR2 FQGNSA, per germline. This CDR3 has 16 amino acids. The CDR3 bases are TGTGCCAGCAGCTCATTTTCAGGGAGAGATAATGAAAAACTGTTTTTT. Amino acids: CASSSFSGRDNEKLFF.

This chain links TRBV27 with TRBJ2-6; TRBD2 is a possible D gene (5 bases). Trimming pared 5 bases from V and 2 bases from J, leaving 7 bases between. The CDR3 runs to 14 residues. CDR1 and CDR2 from the germline V gene are MNHEY and SMNVEV (reference sequence). CDR3 DNA: TGTGCCAGCAGTGCGCGGGCTGGGGCCAACGTCCTGACTTTC. Translating it yields CASSARAGANVLTF.